This T cell receptor beta chain was sequenced in a study of blood T cell repertoires in COVID-19. For the study at large: Sites in the United States, Italy and Spain provided acute and convalescent COVID-19 samples.

Some clones are missing from TCRdb's copy, which holds only in-frame ones; the method was immunoSEQ multiplex PCR. The top ten hold roughly 0.72% of the sample, which has about 470,000 clones, 87% seen once. The CDR3 runs 13 residues. The V end was cut by 5 bases, the J end by 7 bases, with 11 bases between. The source material was PBMCs or T cells enriched from blood (not recorded which). V is TRBV12-3 or TRBV12-4 and J is TRBJ2-2; D call uncertain. This TCR derives from a woman aged 18 to 35 who had recovered from COVID-19. The CDR3 nucleotides read TGTGCCAGCAGTCCCTTATTTGTCGGGGAGCTGTTTTTT. It is translated as CASSPLFVGELFF.